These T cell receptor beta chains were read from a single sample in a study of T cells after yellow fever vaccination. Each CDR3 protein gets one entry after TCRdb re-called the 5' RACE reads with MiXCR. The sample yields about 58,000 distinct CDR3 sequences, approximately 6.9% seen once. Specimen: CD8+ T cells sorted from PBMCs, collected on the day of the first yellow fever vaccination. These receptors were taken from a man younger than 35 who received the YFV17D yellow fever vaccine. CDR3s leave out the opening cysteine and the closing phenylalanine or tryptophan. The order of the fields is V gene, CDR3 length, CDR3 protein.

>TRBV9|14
ASSVGQGLAGGEQF
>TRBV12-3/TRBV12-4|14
ASRGSSGGNTDTQY
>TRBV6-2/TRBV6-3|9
ASSKPGELF
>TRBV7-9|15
ASSPTTGGASNYGYT
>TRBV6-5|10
ASSYSGNEQF
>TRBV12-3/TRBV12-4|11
ASQGTAYQPQH
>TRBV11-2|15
ASSLDLRQGNTGELF
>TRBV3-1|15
ASSQEGRGGLRETQY
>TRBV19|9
ASGRGTEAF
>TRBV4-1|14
ASSQEGGGFYNEQF
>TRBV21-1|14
ATHMLDPGPLGAQH
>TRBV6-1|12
ASSQGQQLYGYT
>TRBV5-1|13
ASSAGVLSYNEQF
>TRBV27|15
ASSLSFIGGVNQPQH
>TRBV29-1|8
SVFTDTQY
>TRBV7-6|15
ASSSNSPVSSYNEQF
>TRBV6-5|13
ASSPTGGSYNEQF
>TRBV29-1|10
SVEGTEYEQY
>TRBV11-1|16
ASSSTTAEFITTGELF
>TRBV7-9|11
ASSLGSFNEQY
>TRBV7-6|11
ASSFGSTDTQY
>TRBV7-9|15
ASSLTGAGMSNQPQH
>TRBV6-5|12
ASSYRGRGNEQF
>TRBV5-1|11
ASSSKYQETQY
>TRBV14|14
ASSQPTLFSGNTIY
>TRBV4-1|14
ASSQSAEGPGGTQY
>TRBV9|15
ASSVGGAGLHTGELF
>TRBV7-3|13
ASSSPGQGSGELF
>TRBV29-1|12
SVTDSGYYNEQF
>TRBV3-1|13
ASSQSSGGSDTQY
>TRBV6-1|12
ASSDNDWSDEQF
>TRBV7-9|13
ASSLVQGANSPLH
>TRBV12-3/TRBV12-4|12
ASYSQQGFAGYT
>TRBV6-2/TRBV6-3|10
ASSPSPDTQY
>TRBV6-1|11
ASSSSTGTEAF
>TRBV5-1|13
ASSPGTSGGTEQF
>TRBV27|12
ASSLSLYQETQY
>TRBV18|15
ASSPYDSRGAYNEQF
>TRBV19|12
ASSSGLTDREQY
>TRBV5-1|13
ASSTGQGARAEAF
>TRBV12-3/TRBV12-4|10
ASSLATGELF
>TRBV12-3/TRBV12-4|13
ASQAGGGSNQPQH
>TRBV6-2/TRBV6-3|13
ASRQRTGGWDEQF
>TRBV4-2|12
ASCGTGYSNEQF
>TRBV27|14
ASSSEAQTASNEQY
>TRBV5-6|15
ASLSLPTSGGPDTQY
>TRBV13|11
ASSLGDYTEAF
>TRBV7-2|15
ASSLALWGGRDNEQF
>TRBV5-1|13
ASSWGLAGINEQF
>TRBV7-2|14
ASSQILASSTDTQY
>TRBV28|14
ASSLLAHSSYNEQF
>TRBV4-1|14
ASSLPEEAGLREQY
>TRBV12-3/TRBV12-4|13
ASSEIGLQASPLH
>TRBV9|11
ASTAGDTDTQY
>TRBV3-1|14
ASSQDLGLAANEQF
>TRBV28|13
ASRRGYSYNSPLH
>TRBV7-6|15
ASSAPSGGLSTDTQY